This T cell receptor beta chain was captured by sequencing in a study of CD8 T cells in Susac syndrome. Across the whole study: When their blood was taken, the Susac syndrome patients had either not yet had any therapy, were taking corticosteroids, or were taking intravenous immunoglobulin alone.

Germline values: CDR1 SGHRS, CDR2 YFSETQ. This CDR3 contains 14 residues. The V end lost 4 bases, the J end lost 4 bases, and 13 bases lay between the germline ends. Random hexamers were used to reverse transcribe an amount of about 0.45 to 1 ug RNA. TCRdb called the immunoSEQ multiplex PCR reads again in MiXCR, with one record for every CDR3 protein. This sample carries about 180,000 distinct CDR3 sequences, roughly 94% of them seen once, and the ten largest clones take around 0.094%. Sequenced input: CD4+ T cells from PBMCs. The clonotype originates from a human donor with Susac syndrome. This chain connects TRBV5-1 to TRBJ2-3; D is perhaps TRBD1 (6 bases). The chain's CDR3 is CASSVRGTPDTQYF. The CDR3 nucleotides read TGCGCCAGCAGCGTCAGGGGAACGCCAGATACGCAGTATTTT.